This passage covers 30 T cell receptor beta chains from one sample sequenced in a study of CD8+CD57+ T cells in acquired aplastic anemia (dated by TCRdb to 2016 to 2019). TCRdb names Illumina HiSeq 2000 as the instrument used. Genomic DNA was used as template for profiling of TCR beta VDJ combinations and CDR3 sequences. TCRdb cleaned the public reads at Q25 with fastp, built clones with MiXCR and kept in-frame beta chains. Entries are consolidated by CDR3 protein sequence, retaining the most common genes and DNA. The sample table records approximately 270,000 distinct CDR3 sequences; approximately 57% of these occur just once. Around 7.6% of the sample is in the top ten clones. The sample taken for sequencing was sorted CD4+, CD8+, or CD8+CD57+ T cells (not recorded which) from PBMCs. Receptors were obtained from a human donor with severe aplastic anemia or a healthy control (not recorded which).

This chain joins TRBV20-1 and TRBJ1-4; 7 bases match TRBD1. This CDR3 contains 14 residues. Looked up from germline, CDR1 is DFQATT and CDR2 is SNEGSKA (reference sequence). The ends lost 3 bases at V and 5 bases at J; junction bases unmatched: 6. DNA of the CDR3: TGCAGTGCTAGGAGACAGGGCGAGAATGAAAAACTGTTTTTT. Amino acid sequence: CSARRQGENEKLFF.

This clonotype was detected many times. The gene calls are TRBV12-3 or TRBV12-4 and TRBJ2-2; 9 positions agree with TRBD2. Unmatched junction bases numbered 8, after V lost 5 bases and J lost 4 bases. The CDR3 has 16 residues. The CDR3 nucleotides are TGTGCCAGCAGTGCCTGGGCGGGGGGGCGCACCGGGGAGCTGTTTTTT. Translation: CASSAWAGGRTGELFF.

V and J are TRBV25-1 and TRBJ2-7; 11 bases are a match to TRBD2. V shed 4 bases, J shed 7 bases, and the junction held 9 bases outside the gene matches. CDR3 length equals 15 residues. Germline loops: CDR1 MGHDK, CDR2 SYGVNS. DNA for the CDR3: TGTGCCAGCAGTGGGGCTCTAGCGGGGGGTTGGGAGCAGTACTTC. It encodes CASSGALAGGWEQYF.

Remarks on this clonotype: One junction end disagrees with the germline gene, perhaps due to a read error. This chain links TRBV12-3 or TRBV12-4 with TRBJ2-2; D may be TRBD2 (5 bases). This CDR3 region has 16 residues. This CDR3 reads CACSRTGPSNTGELFF. CDR3 nucleotide sequence: TGTGCCTGCAGTCGAACCGGGCCATCGAACACCGGGGAGCTGTTTTTC.

This clonotype was observed a single time. The gene calls are TRBV7-8 and TRBJ1-3, with 8 bases fitting TRBD1. This CDR3 spans 16 amino acids. V trimming: 1 base; J trimming: 2 bases; junction bases outside the gene matches: 4. Germline V gene lookup returns CDR1 SGHVS and CDR2 FQNEAQ. DNA for the CDR3: TGTGCCAGCAGCTTAGGGCCAGGGGGCACTGGAAACACCATATATTTT. This codes for CASSLGPGGTGNTIYF.

This clonotype has a handful of counts. CDR3 in amino acids: CSVVRGAGDEQFF. CDR3 coding DNA: TGCAGCGTTGTTAGGGGGGCCGGGGATGAGCAGTTCTTC. The chain has TRBV29-1 and TRBJ2-1; D possibly uses TRBD1 or TRBD2 (6 bases each). The germline V and J ends were trimmed by 4 bases and 8 bases, with 15 bases remaining between them. Germline V gene sequence: CDR1 SQVTM, CDR2 ANQGSEA. The CDR3 is made up of 13 amino acids.

This chain links TRBV5-1 with TRBJ1-1; maybe TRBD1 (6 bases). Trimming pared 0 bases from V and 1 base from J, leaving 10 bases between. Germline loops: CDR1 SGHRS, CDR2 YFSETQ. This CDR3 is 15 amino acids long. CDR3: CASSLARGPNTEAFF. CDR3 bases: TGCGCCAGCAGCTTGGCCAGGGGACCGAACACTGAAGCTTTCTTT. The variable domain in full, with the rest retrieved from reference TRBV5-1 and TRBJ1-1, is KAGVTQTPRYLIKTRGQQVTLSCSPISGHRSVSWYQQTPGQGLQFLFEYFSETQRNKGNFPGRFSGRQFSNSRSEMNVSTLELGDSALYLCASSLARGPNTEAFFGQGTRLTVV.

Written as DNA, the CDR3 is TGTGCCAGCAGCTTAGAACGACAGGGGATTCAGCCCCAGTACTTC. This sequence encodes CASSLERQGIQPQYF. V usage is TRBV7-8 and J usage is TRBJ2-5, with 8 bases matching TRBD1. The CDR3 runs to 15 residues. Losses at the gene ends were 1 base for V and 9 bases for J; bases not matched to a gene: 10. The germline CDR1 and CDR2 sequences are SGHVS and FQNEAQ.

This clonotype was counted many times. The CDR3 sequence is CAWSVRSPGYEQYF. Here the CDR3 DNA reads TGTGCCTGGAGTGTACGGTCCCCCGGGTACGAGCAGTACTTC. This chain joins TRBV30 and TRBJ2-7; no firm D call. Trimming removed 0 bases from V and 4 bases from J, with 13 bases in between. The CDR3 is 14 residues long. Looked up from germline, CDR1 is GTSNPN and CDR2 is SVGIG (reference sequence).

In its sample, this clonotype was seen many times. This chain connects TRBV7-8 to TRBJ2-7; perhaps TRBD1 as D (5 bases). Germline CDR1 reads SGHVS; CDR2 reads FQNEAQ. Between the trimmed V and J ends, which lost 1 base and 1 base, there was a span of 8 bases. CDR3 length equals 14 residues. The CDR3 coding sequence is TGTGCCAGCAGCTTAGACAGGAATTCCTACGAGCAGTACTTC. Amino acids: CASSLDRNSYEQYF.

The chain recombines TRBV7-8 with TRBJ1-1, with a tentative D call TRBD1 (6 bases). The CDR3 extends over 15 amino acids. Germline V gene data show CDR1 as SGHVS and CDR2 as FQNEAQ. Trimming cost V 4 bases and J 4 bases, with 16 bases left between them. The CDR3 protein is CASSSEPGGGTEAFF. For the CDR3, the DNA is TGTGCCAGCAGCTCTGAACCGGGAGGGGGCACTGAAGCTTTCTTT.

This chain connects TRBV7-3 to TRBJ2-5; D is unclear. V gave up 3 bases and J gave up 2 bases, with 7 bases separating them. CDR1 is SGHTA and CDR2 is FQGTGA in the germline V gene. The CDR3 length is 13 residues. The CDR3 DNA follows: TGTGCCAGCAGCTTCCTCGGACAAGAGACCCAGTACTTC. The encoded protein is CASSFLGQETQYF.

Concerning this clonotype: Since a much larger clone is just one base distant, this may be a read error. The chain is built from TRBV6-1 and TRBJ2-2, with unresolved D. Per the germline V gene, CDR1 is MNHNS and CDR2 is SASEGT. The CDR3 length is 13 residues. The germline V and J ends were trimmed by 2 bases and 6 bases, with 7 bases remaining between them. CDR3 loop: CASSEQAAGELFF. The CDR3, as DNA: TGTGCCAGCAGTGAACAGGCCGCCGGGGAGCTGTTTTTT.

Details on this clonotype: This clone may be a read error of a much larger clone one base away. This chain connects TRBV6-5 to TRBJ1-2; D not resolved. The CDR3 is made up of 16 amino acids. Germline assignment: CDR1 MNHEY and CDR2 SVGAGI. The CDR3 coding sequence is TGTGCCAGCAGTCACTCATACAGCCAAACTAACTATGGCTACACCTTC. Translating it yields CASSHSYSQTNYGYTF.

The gene calls are TRBV24-1 and TRBJ2-7, with 7 bases fitting TRBD1. Germline V gives CDR1 KGHDR, CDR2 SFDVKD. The CDR3 is 13 amino acids. CDR3 bases: TGTGCCAGCAGTGACAGGGACCCATGGGAGCAGTACGTC. This gives the protein CASSDRDPWEQYV.

This chain links TRBV6-6 with TRBJ2-7; 10 bases line up with TRBD1. The germline CDR1 and CDR2 sequences are MNHNY and SVGAGI (reference sequence). With 6 bases clipped from V and 5 bases from J, the junction kept 4 bases outside the gene matches. The CDR3 covers 13 residues. The CDR3 DNA follows: TGTGCCAGCAGGCGACAGGGGGCCAACGAGCAGTACTTC. This gives the protein CASRRQGANEQYF.

In the case of this clonotype: A junction end diverges from the germline sequence, so it may reflect a read error. This chain links TRBV25-1 with TRBJ1-5; TRBD1 aligns across 11 bases. The CDR3 loop spans 17 amino acids. CDR1 is MGHDK, CDR2 SYGVNS, per germline. The CDR3, as DNA: TGTGCCTGCAGTGCTATCCCGGGACAGGGGGGCAATCAGCCCCAGCATTTT. Translating gives CACSAIPGQGGNQPQHF.

This clonotype was counted at least ten times. V usage is TRBV19 and J usage is TRBJ2-6; 8 bases match TRBD1. Looked up from germline, CDR1 is LNHDA and CDR2 is SQIVND (reference sequence). The junction had 8 bases not matched to a gene; V was cut back by 4 bases and J by 0 bases. This CDR3 is built from 18 residues. CDR3 sequence: CASSKTGVLLSGANVLTF. The CDR3 DNA follows: TGTGCCAGTAGTAAGACAGGGGTCCTTCTCTCTGGGGCCAACGTCCTGACTTTC. Full variable domain (missing parts from reference TRBV19 and TRBJ2-6): DGGITQSPKYLFRKEGQNVTLSCEQNLNHDAMYWYRQDPGQGLRLIYYSQIVNDFQKGDIAEGYSVSREKKESFPLTVTSAQKNPTAFYLCASSKTGVLLSGANVLTFGAGSRLTVL.

This clonotype was seen more than once but under ten times. The V gene is TRBV25-1, the J gene TRBJ1-1; D is uncertain. Germline V gene sequence: CDR1 MGHDK, CDR2 SYGVNS. The ends were cut back, 5 bases at V and 4 bases at J, with 14 bases in the middle. The CDR3 consists of 14 residues. The CDR3 region is CASSPAGRGTEAFF. CDR3 bases: TGTGCCAGCAGTCCGGCCGGGAGAGGCACTGAAGCTTTCTTT.

This clonotype was counted only a few times. This sequence joins TRBV20-1 and TRBJ1-1, with 7 bases matching TRBD1. CDR1 is DFQATT, CDR2 SNEGSKA, per germline (reference sequence). Trimming cost V 6 bases and J 4 bases; bases outside gene matches: 11. CDR3 size: 14 residues. The CDR3 bases are TGCAGTGCCCTCAACAGGGGAGAGGTCACTGAAGCTTTCTTT. It specifies CSALNRGEVTEAFF.

This clonotype was counted ten times or more. The J gene is TRBJ2-5, the V gene TRBV20-1, with D maybe TRBD1 (7 bases). V lost 6 bases and J lost 5, with 16 bases in between. Germline V CDR1 and CDR2: DFQATT, SNEGSKA (reference sequence). The CDR3 runs 13 residues. This CDR3 reads CSAFQGGKETQYF. The CDR3 coding sequence is TGCAGTGCATTTCAGGGGGGCAAGGAGACCCAGTACTTC.

This clonotype was counted ten times or more. The CDR3 region has the DNA TGTGCCAGTAGTCTACTCCAGGGAGGCAATTCACCCCTCCACTTT. This codes for CASSLLQGGNSPLHF. This chain joins TRBV19 and TRBJ1-6, with D possibly TRBD1 on 5 matching bases. Trimming shortened V by 5 bases and J by 7 bases, and 15 bases separated the two germline ends. The CDR3 extends over 15 amino acids. Germline V gives CDR1 LNHDA, CDR2 SQIVND (reference sequence).

V usage is TRBV5-6 and J usage is TRBJ1-2; no definite D call. The germline gives CDR1 SGHDT, CDR2 YYEEEE. The CDR3 covers 13 residues. V was cut by 2 bases and J by 8 bases, with 13 bases left in between. CDR3 sequence: CASSLMGSGGYTF. DNA of the CDR3: TGTGCCAGCAGCTTAATGGGGAGCGGCGGCTACACCTTC.

The chain has TRBV10-3 and TRBJ1-5; 8 bases line up with TRBD1. The length of the CDR3 is 14 residues. Looked up from germline, CDR1 is ENHRY and CDR2 is SYGVKD. Unmatched junction bases numbered 6, after V lost 10 bases and J lost 1 base. CDR3 sequence: CATAGGASNQPQHF. The CDR3 DNA is TGTGCCACCGCAGGGGGCGCGAGCAATCAGCCCCAGCATTTT.

On this clonotype itself: A much larger clone lies one base from this, so it may be a read error. The chain joins TRBV4-2 to TRBJ2-2; D unresolved. The germline V gene has CDR1 LGHNA and CDR2 YNFKEQ. V was cut by 1 base and J by 0 bases, with 12 bases left in between. The CDR3 contains 17 residues. CDR3 in amino acids: CASSQALVDSNTGELFF. As DNA, the CDR3 is TGTGCCAGCAGCCAAGCGCTGGTAGACTCGAACACCGGGGAGCTGTTTTTT.

The V call is TRBV5-8, the J call TRBJ2-1; no clear D. Trimming took off 1 base at V and 7 bases at J, with 12 bases between the two ends. The CDR3 totals 14 residues. CDR1 is SGHTS and CDR2 is YDEGEE in the germline V gene. The CDR3 sequence is CASSLPQLYNEQFF. The DNA of the CDR3 is TGTGCCAGCAGCTTGCCCCAGCTCTATAATGAGCAGTTCTTC.

J is TRBJ1-6 and V is TRBV7-9; 8 bases fit TRBD1. V shed 2 bases, J shed 6 bases, and the junction held 3 bases outside the gene matches. The germline V gene has CDR1 SEHNR and CDR2 FQNEAQ (reference sequence). The CDR3 consists of 15 residues. The CDR3 DNA reads TGTGCCAGCAGCTTATTTGGACAGGGTAATTCACCCCTCCACTTT. Its protein is CASSLFGQGNSPLHF.

This clonotype was picked up a small number of times. The gene calls are TRBV6-5 and TRBJ1-3; 9 bases are shared with TRBD1. Germline CDR1 reads MNHEY; CDR2 reads SVGAGI. The CDR3 has 15 residues. J gave up 3 bases and V 4 bases, and 4 bases lay outside the gene matches. CDR3 region: CASSSTGGHGNTIYF. DNA of the CDR3: TGTGCCAGCAGTTCGACAGGGGGTCATGGAAACACCATATATTTT.

The V gene is TRBV10-3, the J gene TRBJ1-1, with TRBD1 matching over 9 bases. The V segment lost 4 bases and the J segment 6 bases; nucleotides outside the gene matches: 6. The V gene's germline CDR1 is ENHRY and CDR2 SYGVKD. The CDR3 sequence is 14 residues long. CDR3 protein: CAISGDRVDAEAFF. DNA of the CDR3: TGTGCCATCAGTGGGGACAGGGTCGACGCTGAAGCTTTCTTT.

The chain combines TRBV7-2 with TRBJ2-5; 14 positions agree with TRBD2. Germline V gene sequence: CDR1 SGHTA, CDR2 FQGNSA. V lost 4 bases, J lost 6 bases, and 13 bases stayed unmatched. The CDR3 is 18 residues long. The CDR3, as DNA: TGTGCCAGCAGCTGGGGACTAGCGGGAGCACTTACATTAAAGACCCAGTACTTC. This codes for CASSWGLAGALTLKTQYF.